Sequencing of this TCR beta chain was carried out in a study of HIV-infected patients and healthy controls. Study-wide results and caveats: HIV-infected patients and controls differed significantly in mean usage of eight alpha and eight beta V genes.

The CDR3 totals 14 residues. Trimming took off 1 base at V and 9 bases at J, with 16 bases between the two ends. Germline V gene lookup returns CDR1 DFQATT and CDR2 SNEGSKA (reference sequence). All unsorted peripheral T cells were captured because whole blood was used without fractionation. cDNA was made from 500 ng RNA using alpha and beta constant primers. Alpha and beta chain libraries were made separately by chain-specific third strand synthesis with multiplexing indices. Priming off the SP2 site generated the second strand. Each CDR3 protein gets one entry after TCRdb re-called the 5' RACE reads with MiXCR. Of 15,000 to 20,000 distinct CDR3 sequences listed, roughly a tenth are singletons. This clonotype was seen ten or more times. Its antigen is not known.

This clonotype was sampled from an adult in good health. J is TRBJ2-1 and V is TRBV20-1, with D maybe TRBD2 (5 bases). Sequenced sample: blood. The CDR3 loop reads CSARGQGPRGEQFF. CDR3 nucleotide sequence: TGCAGTGCTAGAGGGCAAGGCCCTCGGGGTGAGCAGTTCTTC.